Listed here are 23 T cell receptor beta chains from one sample, sequenced in a study of monozygotic twins with inflammatory bowel disease. Using the 5' RACE reads, TCRdb records one entry per CDR3 protein without DNA. The specimen's table records more than 110,000 distinct CDR3 sequences. Sequenced input: blood. The receptors were sampled from a human donor with ulcerative colitis or Crohn's disease, or a healthy co-twin of an affected twin (not recorded which).

The chain uses TRBV5-5 and TRBJ1-4. The CDR3 has 15 amino acids. Germline V gene lookup returns CDR1 SGHKS and CDR2 YYEKEE (reference sequence). CDR3: CASSLEGTTNEKLFF.

CDR3 loop: CASSFLGADGQPQHF. The rearrangement links TRBV5-5 to TRBJ1-5; the TCRdb call, TRBD1, lacks DNA for checking. Per the germline V gene, CDR1 is SGHKS and CDR2 is YYEKEE (reference sequence). The CDR3 has 15 residues.

The CDR3 loop is CSASEQGARQPQHF. The chain combines TRBV20-1 with TRBJ1-5; the TRBD1 assignment by TCRdb is unverifiable without DNA. Germline loops: CDR1 DFQATT, CDR2 SNEGSKA (reference sequence). The CDR3 has 14 residues.

V usage is TRBV20-1 and J usage is TRBJ2-1. Germline V gene data show CDR1 as DFQATT and CDR2 as SNEGSKA (reference sequence). CDR3 length: 11 residues. The CDR3 is CSASLKDEQFF.

V gene TRBV19 combines with J gene TRBJ2-7; the D call from TCRdb, TRBD2, cannot be confirmed without DNA. There are 14 residues in the CDR3. Germline V CDR1 and CDR2: LNHDA, SQIVND (reference sequence). This CDR3 reads CASSIETGAGEQYF.

This sequence joins TRBV7-9 and TRBJ2-3; TCRdb's D call, TRBD1, is unchecked because there is no DNA. The V gene's germline CDR1 is SEHNR and CDR2 FQNEAQ (reference sequence). The CDR3 covers 15 residues. The CDR3 sequence: CASSPWDRLTDTQYF.

The chain combines TRBV28 with TRBJ1-5. The CDR3 totals 14 residues. Germline lookup yields CDR1 MDHEN and CDR2 SYDVKM. The CDR3 here is CASSHPQGRQPQHF.

The V and J genes are TRBV7-8 and TRBJ1-2; TCRdb's D gene call, TRBD1, goes unchecked for lack of DNA. CDR1 is SGHVS and CDR2 is FQNEAQ in the germline V gene. This CDR3 has 14 residues. The CDR3 loop reads CASGGGRQGSGYTF.

The genes are TRBV20-1 and TRBJ2-5; the D call from TCRdb, TRBD1, cannot be confirmed without DNA. Germline CDR1 reads DFQATT; CDR2 reads SNEGSKA (reference sequence). CDR3 length equals 15 residues. The CDR3 reads CSARQGAGWQETQYF.

This chain connects TRBV5-1 to TRBJ2-4; as DNA is missing, the TRBD2 call by TCRdb cannot be tested. This CDR3 is 16 amino acids long. CDR1 and CDR2 (germline): SGHRS, YFSETQ. CDR3 protein: CASSLGLAGSKNIQYF.

The V and J genes are TRBV19 and TRBJ1-1; TCRdb returns TRBD1, unconfirmable since there is no DNA. The CDR3 totals 15 residues. Germline-derived CDR1 and CDR2 are LNHDA and SQIVND (reference sequence). The chain's CDR3 is CASETGGKLVTEAFF.

The chain combines TRBV5-6 with TRBJ2-3; the TRBD1 assignment by TCRdb is unverifiable without DNA. The germline CDR1 and CDR2 sequences are SGHDT and YYEEEE. The CDR3 is 13 amino acids. CDR3 sequence reads: CASSGVSGGERYF.

The genes are TRBV15 and TRBJ1-2. The length of the CDR3 is 13 residues. Germline CDR1 reads LNHNV; CDR2 reads YYDKDF (reference sequence). The CDR3 loop is CATSSTAAKGYTF.

The chain couples TRBV5-6 to TRBJ1-6; the TRBD1 assignment by TCRdb is unverifiable without DNA. Per the germline V gene, CDR1 is SGHDT and CDR2 is YYEEEE. The CDR3 covers 14 residues. CDR3 in amino acids: CASSLYLPGSPLHF. The full variable domain, completed using reference TRBV5-6 and TRBJ1-6, is DAGVTQSPTHLIKTRGQQVTLRCSPKSGHDTVSWYQQALGQGPQFIFQYYEEEERQRGNFPDRFSGHQFPNYSSELNVNALLLGDSALYLCASSLYLPGSPLHFGNGTRLTVT.

The chain uses TRBV7-2 and TRBJ2-7; TCRdb returns TRBD2, unconfirmable since there is no DNA. The germline CDR1 and CDR2 sequences are SGHTA and FQGNSA. The CDR3 runs to 15 residues. CDR3 protein: CASSSGLAGVVEQYF.

The chain carries TRBV12-3 or TRBV12-4 and TRBJ2-3; without DNA, the TCRdb call of TRBD1 cannot be checked. The CDR3 covers 13 residues. Here the CDR3 reads CASSFQGPDTQYF.

The chain carries TRBV7-2 and TRBJ1-2; without DNA, the TCRdb call of TRBD1 cannot be checked. The CDR3 contains 15 residues. Germline CDR1 reads SGHTA; CDR2 reads FQGNSA. The CDR3 region is CASSLSGGEFYGYTF.

The V and J genes are TRBV20-1 and TRBJ1-2; TCRdb designates TRBD1, a call that cannot be tested without DNA. The CDR3 extends over 13 amino acids. The germline gives CDR1 DFQATT, CDR2 SNEGSKA (reference sequence). CDR3 in amino acids: CSVGVASLDGYTF.

Here the CDR3 reads CATSDSGKKGTDTQYF. The J gene is TRBJ2-3, the V gene TRBV24-1. CDR3 length: 16 residues. CDR1 is KGHDR, CDR2 SFDVKD, per germline.

The CDR3 is CASSYGTGSWRQETQYF. This chain joins TRBV6-5 and TRBJ2-5; TCRdb selects TRBD2, and the lack of DNA leaves this call unchecked. The V gene's germline CDR1 is MNHEY and CDR2 SVGAGI. The CDR3 totals 17 residues.

This chain links TRBV5-1 with TRBJ2-7; TCRdb indicates TRBD1, and absent DNA this call remains unverified. The CDR3 spans 13 residues. Germline-derived CDR1 and CDR2 are SGHRS and YFSETQ. CDR3 sequence reads: CASSPAPRGEQYF.

The chain uses TRBV20-1 and TRBJ2-1; there is no DNA to check the TCRdb D call of TRBD1. The CDR3 has 14 residues. Germline V CDR1 and CDR2: DFQATT, SNEGSKA (reference sequence). This chain's CDR3 is CSAGTRSSYNEQFF.

V is TRBV29-1 and J is TRBJ2-7; with no DNA, the TCRdb D assignment of TRBD1 cannot be verified. The CDR3 is 15 residues long. Germline CDR1 and CDR2: SQVTM and ANQGSEA. The CDR3 protein is CSVEALALGIYEQYF.